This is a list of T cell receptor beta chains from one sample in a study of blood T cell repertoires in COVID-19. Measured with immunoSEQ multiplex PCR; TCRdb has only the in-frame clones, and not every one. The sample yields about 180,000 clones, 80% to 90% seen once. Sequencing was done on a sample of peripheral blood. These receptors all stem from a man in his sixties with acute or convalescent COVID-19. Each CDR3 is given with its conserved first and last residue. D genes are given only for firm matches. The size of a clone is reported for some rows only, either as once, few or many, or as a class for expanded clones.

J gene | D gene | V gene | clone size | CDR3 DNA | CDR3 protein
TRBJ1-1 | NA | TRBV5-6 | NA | TGTGCCAGCAGCTTCGCTTGGTCAGAGGGATTGACTGAAGCTTTCTTT | CASSFAWSEGLTEAFF
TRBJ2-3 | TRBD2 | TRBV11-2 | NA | TGTGCCAGCAGTCCTAGGACTAGCGGGAGAGATAGCACAGATACGCAGTATTTT | CASSPRTSGRDSTDTQYF
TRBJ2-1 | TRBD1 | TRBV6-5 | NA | TGTGCCAGCAGGATAAAGGGACAGGGGTACAATGAGCAGTTCTTC | CASRIKGQGYNEQFF
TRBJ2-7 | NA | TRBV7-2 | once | TGTGCCAGCAGCTCCGTTTACAGGGAATCCGAGCAGTACTTC | CASSSVYRESEQYF
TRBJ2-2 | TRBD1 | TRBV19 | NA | TGTGCCAGTAGTAAACAGGGGATGGCGAACACCGGGGAGCTGTTTTTT | CASSKQGMANTGELFF
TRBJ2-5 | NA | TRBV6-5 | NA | TGTGCCAGCGGACGGAGCGGGGAGACCCAGTACTTC | CASGRSGETQYF
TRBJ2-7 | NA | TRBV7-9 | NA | TGTGCCAGCAGCTTAATTGGGCATCGGGAGAGACCCTACGAGCAGTACTTC | CASSLIGHRERPYEQYF
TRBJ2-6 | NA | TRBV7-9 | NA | TGTGCCAGCACCCTGTCGGGCTCTGGGGCCAACGTCCTGACTTTC | CASTLSGSGANVLTF
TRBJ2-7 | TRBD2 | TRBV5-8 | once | TGTGCCAGCAGCTTGGGGGGACTAGCGAACGAGCAGTACTTC | CASSLGGLANEQYF
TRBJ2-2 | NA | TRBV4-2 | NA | TGTGCCAGCAGCGAACCTTATAGCGGTAACACCGGGGAGCTGTTTTTT | CASSEPYSGNTGELFF
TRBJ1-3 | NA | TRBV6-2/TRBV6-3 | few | TGTGCCAGCAGTTATCAGCGAGCTGGAAACACCATATATTTT | CASSYQRAGNTIYF
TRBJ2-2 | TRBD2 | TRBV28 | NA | TGTGCCAGCAGTTACCCCCCTAGCGGGAGGAACACCGGGGAGCTGTTTTTT | CASSYPPSGRNTGELFF
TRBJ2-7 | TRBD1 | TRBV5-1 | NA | TGCGCCAGCAGCTGGGGACAGGTAGCCTACGAGCAGTACTTC | CASSWGQVAYEQYF
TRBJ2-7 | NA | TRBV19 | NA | TGTGCCACAGGGGAATTCTACGAGCAGTACTTC | CATGEFYEQYF
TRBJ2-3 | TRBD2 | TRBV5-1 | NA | TGCGCCAGCAGCTTGGGACTAGCGCAGGCAGATACGCAGTATTTT | CASSLGLAQADTQYF
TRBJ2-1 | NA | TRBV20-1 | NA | TGCAGTGCGAAGACAGTCATTGAGCAGTTCTTC | CSAKTVIEQFF
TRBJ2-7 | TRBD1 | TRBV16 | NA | TGTGCCAGCAGCTACACAGGGGTCGAGCAGTACTTC | CASSYTGVEQYF
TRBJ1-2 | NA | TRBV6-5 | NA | TGTGCCAGCAGTTACTCGTCTGGGGGGAACTATGGCTACACCTTC | CASSYSSGGNYGYTF
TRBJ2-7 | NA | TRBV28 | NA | TGTGCCAGCACCGCCGCCGACAGGGAGGCCGAGCAGTACTTC | CASTAADREAEQYF
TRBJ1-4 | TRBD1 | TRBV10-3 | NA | TGTGCCACCGGACAGGGGGAGAGGGAAAAACTGTTTTTT | CATGQGEREKLFF
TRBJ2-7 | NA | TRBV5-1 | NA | TGCGCCAGCAGCTTGCAGGGTGAGTCCTACGAGCAGTACTTC | CASSLQGESYEQYF
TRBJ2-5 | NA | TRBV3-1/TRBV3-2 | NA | TGTGCCAGCAGCCAAGATCCACCCCCTGCAGGCCAAGAGACCCAGTACTTC | CASSQDPPPAGQETQYF
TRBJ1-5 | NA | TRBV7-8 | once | TGTGCCAGCAGCATCTATTTCCCGGGAAAGGGCAATCAGCCCCAGCATTTT | CASSIYFPGKGNQPQHF
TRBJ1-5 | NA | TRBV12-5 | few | TGTGCTAGTGGTTTGACACAGGGACAGCCCCAGCATTTT | CASGLTQGQPQHF
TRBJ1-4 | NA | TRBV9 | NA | TGTGCCAGCAGAGCAAGTCCCGAGGTTGGGAAACTGTTTTTT | CASRASPEVGKLFF
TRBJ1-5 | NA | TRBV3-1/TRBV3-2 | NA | TGTGCCAGCAGCCGTCGGGGGAGGGATCAGCCCCAGCATTTT | CASSRRGRDQPQHF
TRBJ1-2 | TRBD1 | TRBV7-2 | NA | TGTGCCAGCAGCGCGGACAGGGGGTATGGCTACACCTTC | CASSADRGYGYTF
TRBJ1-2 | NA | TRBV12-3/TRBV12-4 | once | TGTGCCAGCACCCGGGGGAACTATGGCTACACCTTC | CASTRGNYGYTF
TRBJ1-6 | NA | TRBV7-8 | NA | TGTGCCAGCAGCTTAACCAGGGGCGGGTCACCCCTCCACTTT | CASSLTRGGSPLHF
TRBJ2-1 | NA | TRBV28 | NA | TGTGCCAGCAGTTTAATGCTGGCCAATGAGCAGTTCTTC | CASSLMLANEQFF
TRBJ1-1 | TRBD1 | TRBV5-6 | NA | TGTGCCAGCAGCGTAGCGGGACAGCCCATGAACACTGAAGCTTTCTTT | CASSVAGQPMNTEAFF
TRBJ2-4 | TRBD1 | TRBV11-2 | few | TGTGCCAGCAGCTTAGTAGGGGGGCGGGACAGGGATAACATTCAGTACTTC | CASSLVGGRDRDNIQYF
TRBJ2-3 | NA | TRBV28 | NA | TGTGCCAGCAGTTTACCGGGGACAGATACGCAGTATTTT | CASSLPGTDTQYF
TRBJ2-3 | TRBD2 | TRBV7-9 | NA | TGTGCCAGCAGCATTAGCGGGGGGCGCACAGATACGCAGTATTTT | CASSISGGRTDTQYF
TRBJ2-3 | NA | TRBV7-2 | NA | TGTGCCAGCAGCTTACGCGGTTCTAGCACAGATACGCAGTATTTT | CASSLRGSSTDTQYF
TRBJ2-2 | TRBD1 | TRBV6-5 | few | TGTGCCAGCAGCGGACAGGCCGGAGGCACCGGGGAGCTGTTTTTT | CASSGQAGGTGELFF
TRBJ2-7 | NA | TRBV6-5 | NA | TGTGCCAGCAGTCCACGGTCCTACGAGCAGTACTTC | CASSPRSYEQYF
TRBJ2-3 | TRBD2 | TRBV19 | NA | TGTGCCAGTAGCCGCGGGACTAGCGGGAGCACAGATACGCAGTATTTT | CASSRGTSGSTDTQYF
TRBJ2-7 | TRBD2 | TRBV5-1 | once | TGCGCCAGCAGCCCCGGTGGTCTAGCGGGAGGGCCGGGATACGAGCAGTACTTC | CASSPGGLAGGPGYEQYF
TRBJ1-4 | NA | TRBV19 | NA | TGTGCCAGTAGTCATCTGGACAGTAATATAGCAACTAATGAAAAACTGTTTTTT | CASSHLDSNIATNEKLFF
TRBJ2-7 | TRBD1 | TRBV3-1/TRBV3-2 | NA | TGTGCCAGCAGCCAACAGACAGGGGAGCAGTACTTC | CASSQQTGEQYF
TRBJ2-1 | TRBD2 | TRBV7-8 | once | TGTGCCAGCACCCATCGAACCATAGCGGGAGGGCACAATGAGCAGTTCTTC | CASTHRTIAGGHNEQFF
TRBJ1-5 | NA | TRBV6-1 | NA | TGTGCCAGCAGTGAACATGGAGGCAGTCAGCCCCAGCATTTT | CASSEHGGSQPQHF
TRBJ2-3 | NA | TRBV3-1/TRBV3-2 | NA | TGTGCCAGCAGTCGAGTTTTTACAGATACGCAGTATTTT | CASSRVFTDTQYF
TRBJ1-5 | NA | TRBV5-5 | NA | TGTGCCAGCAGCTTGGTGGGAGAGCCCCAGCATTTT | CASSLVGEPQHF
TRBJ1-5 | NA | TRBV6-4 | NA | TGTGCCAGCAGTGACGAAAAGGCTACTAACTATCAGCCCCAGCATTTT | CASSDEKATNYQPQHF
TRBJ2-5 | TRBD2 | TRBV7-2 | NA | TGTGCCAGCAGCCCTGCCCTGGGGGGGGTGGAGACCCAGTACTTC | CASSPALGGVETQYF
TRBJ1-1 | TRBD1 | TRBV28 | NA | TGTGCCAGCAGCCCCGCCGGACAGGGCGTCACTGAAGCTTTCTTT | CASSPAGQGVTEAFF
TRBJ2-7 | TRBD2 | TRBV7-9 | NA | TGTGCCAGCAGCCCGGGACTAGCCGGGTCCTACGAGCAGTACTTC | CASSPGLAGSYEQYF
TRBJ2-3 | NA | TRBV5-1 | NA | TGCGCCAGCAGCAGGGACTGGACCCGAGATACGCAGTATTTT | CASSRDWTRDTQYF
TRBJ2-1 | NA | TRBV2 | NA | TGTGCCAGCACAGTAAACAATGAGCAGTTCTTC | CASTVNNEQFF
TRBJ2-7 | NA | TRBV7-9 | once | TGTGCCAGCAGCCGGAAGGGGGGGCTTTACGAGCAGTACTTC | CASSRKGGLYEQYF
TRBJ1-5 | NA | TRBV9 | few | TGTGCCAGCAGCCTTGACAGTAGCAATCAGCCCCAGCATTTT | CASSLDSSNQPQHF
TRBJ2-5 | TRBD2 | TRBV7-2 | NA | TGTGCCAGCAGCCTCGGACTAGCGGGAGGGGGGACCCAGTACTTC | CASSLGLAGGGTQYF
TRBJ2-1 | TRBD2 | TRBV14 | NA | TGTGCCAGCAGCCAGGGACTAGCCGGTGAGCAGTTCTTC | CASSQGLAGEQFF